Sequencing of this T cell receptor beta chain was carried out in a study of cytomegalovirus exposure and HLA in healthy donors. Study at large: A prior analysis found 95 million to 140 million unique TCR beta sequences from 150 million to 200 million T cells. Points from the study as a whole: A later analysis revealed that TCR association rates differed between HLA loci, peaking at DRB1 and bottoming out at HLA-C. One variant, a missense change in DCLRE1C, was linked in a later analysis to TCR beta V- and J-gene trimming. Researchers had no immune exposure information except CMV serostatus available.

This CDR3 comprises 15 residues. From germline, CDR1 is MDHEN and CDR2 SYDVKM. The V gene end was trimmed by 4 bases and the J gene end by 5 bases; junction bases not matched to a gene: 5. This clone was counted a few times. The antigen remains undetermined. PCR employed 60 Vbeta and 13 Jbeta primers. Method: immunoSEQ multiplex PCR; TCRdb's copy keeps in-frame clones and lacks some. Here the sample spans some 42,000 clones, about 50% being singletons. The sequenced sample was PBMCs. The source is a human donor in good health. This chain links TRBV28 with TRBJ1-5; 10 nucleotides line up with TRBD1. CDR3 protein: CASSSAGTGDQPQHF. As DNA, the CDR3 is TGTGCCAGCAGTTCCGCCGGGACAGGGGATCAGCCCCAGCATTTT. The full variable domain, rest sourced from reference TRBV28 and TRBJ1-5, is DVKVTQSSRYLVKRTGEKVFLECVQDMDHENMFWYRQDPGLGLRLIYFSYDVKMKEKGDIPEGYSVSREKKERFSLILESASTNQTSMYLCASSSAGTGDQPQHFGDGTRLSIL.